The next 27 T cell receptor beta chains were all read from a single sample in a study of tumor-infiltrating lymphocytes in oesophageal squamous cell carcinoma. One entry per CDR3 protein results from TCRdb running MiXCR on the PCR reads. This sample yields 20,000 to 25,000 distinct CDR3 sequences, of which 34% are seen a single time; 19% belongs to the top ten. The sequenced material came from esophageal tumor tissue. All receptors come from a female donor with esophageal squamous cell carcinoma.

This clonotype showed up many times. This chain connects TRBV7-9 to TRBJ1-5, with a weak D call TRBD1 (5 bases). CDR3 length: 13 amino acids. The germline CDR1 and CDR2 sequences are SEHNR and FQNEAQ (reference sequence). Trimming removed 5 bases from V and 6 bases from J, with 11 bases in between. CDR3 sequence: CASSAGSSQPQHF. The CDR3 DNA reads TGTGCCAGCAGCGCAGGGTCCAGTCAGCCCCAGCATTTT.

V is TRBV7-8 and J is TRBJ2-2; D gene uncertain. V lost 6 bases, J lost 2 bases, and 7 bases lay in between. The CDR3 is made up of 13 amino acids. Germline loops: CDR1 SGHVS, CDR2 FQNEAQ. The CDR3: CASRITNTGELFF. Here the CDR3 DNA reads TGTGCCAGCAGGATAACCAACACCGGGGAGCTGTTTTTT.

Ten or more counts support this clonotype. This chain connects TRBV20-1 to TRBJ2-6, with D unclear. The germline V gene has CDR1 DFQATT and CDR2 SNEGSKA (reference sequence). The CDR3 consists of 12 residues. Trimming pared 6 bases from V and 4 bases from J, leaving 7 bases between. The chain's CDR3 is CSAIVGANVLTF. In DNA, the CDR3 is TGCAGTGCCATAGTCGGGGCCAACGTCCTGACTTTC.

A few counts support this clonotype. The J gene is TRBJ2-3, the V gene TRBV6-1, with D possibly being TRBD1 or TRBD2 (5 bases each). The V and J ends lost 11 bases and 4 bases respectively, with 13 bases between them. The CDR3 is 12 residues long. Germline V lookup: CDR1 MNHNS, CDR2 SASEGT. The CDR3 bases are TGTGCCGCCCAAGGGGACGCAGATACGCAGTATTTT. Its translation: CAAQGDADTQYF.

The chain recombines TRBV12-3 or TRBV12-4 with TRBJ2-6, with D perhaps TRBD1 or TRBD2 (6 bases each). With the DNA end fitting TRBJ2-1 better, the J assignment may be wrong. CDR3 length: 13 amino acids. CDR3 loop: CASQRSGAGEQFF. The CDR3 nucleotides are TGTGCCAGCCAACGGTCGGGGGCTGGTGAGCAGTTCTTC.

This sequence joins TRBV7-2 and TRBJ2-2; D remains ambiguous. Germline loops: CDR1 SGHTA, CDR2 FQGNSA. V was shortened by 2 bases and J by 7 bases, with 5 bases between the two germline ends. The CDR3 sequence is 12 residues long. For the CDR3, the DNA is TGTGCCAGCAGCTTAATTGTCGGGGAGCTGTTTTTT. Translated: CASSLIVGELFF.

This chain links TRBV7-9 with TRBJ2-1, with D possibly TRBD2 on 6 matching bases. The CDR3 extends over 15 amino acids. The V end was cut by 5 bases, the J end by 0 bases, with 11 bases between. Germline values: CDR1 SEHNR, CDR2 FQNEAQ (reference sequence). CDR3: CASSPRDSSYNEQFF. The CDR3 DNA follows: TGTGCCAGCAGCCCTAGGGACTCCTCCTACAATGAGCAGTTCTTC.

In its sample, this clonotype was seen a few times. The chain uses TRBV12-3 or TRBV12-4 and TRBJ1-2; D call uncertain. Trimming stripped 1 base from V and 4 bases from J, with 4 bases between. The CDR3 covers 12 residues. CDR3 region: CASSLGSYGYTF. CDR3 nucleotides: TGTGCCAGCAGTTTAGGGAGCTATGGCTACACCTTC.

The V and J genes are TRBV7-8 and TRBJ2-2, with D perhaps given as TRBD1 or TRBD2 (5 bases each). The germline gives CDR1 SGHVS, CDR2 FQNEAQ. CDR3 length: 18 residues. The V gene lost 2 bases and the J gene lost 0 bases, with 16 bases spanning the gap. Here the CDR3 reads CASSLTVRGPTNTGELFF. In DNA form, the CDR3 reads TGTGCCAGCAGCTTAACAGTACGGGGACCAACGAACACCGGGGAGCTGTTTTTT.

A few counts support this clonotype. V is TRBV7-2 and J is TRBJ2-5, with 7 nucleotides matching TRBD1. From germline, CDR1 is SGHTA and CDR2 FQGNSA. The CDR3 loop spans 16 amino acids. V was clipped by 2 bases and J by 4 bases; unmatched bases: 10. The CDR3 sequence: CASSLSGTERGETQYF. In DNA form, the CDR3 reads TGTGCCAGCAGCTTATCCGGGACAGAGAGGGGAGAGACCCAGTACTTC.

This clonotype came up many times. The chain uses TRBV6-8 and TRBJ1-5, with D hard to call. V was pared by 0 bases and J by 0 bases, with 18 bases between. CDR1 and CDR2 (germline): MNHGY, SAAAGT. The CDR3 consists of 19 residues. The CDR3 DNA reads TGTGCCAGCAGTTACTCGAGACCTGGAACTTGGGGTAGCAATCAGCCCCAGCATTTT. As protein: CASSYSRPGTWGSNQPQHF.

By share, this clonotype ranks as medium-sized. CDR3 loop: CASSLGGQRNTEAFF. The CDR3 DNA reads as TGTGCCAGCAGCTTAGGGGGGCAGAGGAACACTGAAGCTTTCTTT. The genes are TRBV7-2 and TRBJ1-1, with D maybe TRBD1 (6 bases). Germline lookup yields CDR1 SGHTA and CDR2 FQGNSA. V was cut by 1 base and J by 1 base, with 10 bases left in between. This CDR3 has 15 residues.

The CDR3 DNA reads as TGTGCCAGCAGCTGGACAGGTCCCTACGAGCAGTACTTC. This gives the protein CASSWTGPYEQYF. The chain has TRBV7-6 and TRBJ2-7; 7 bases are a match to TRBD1. Trimming took 4 bases from V and 2 from J; bases not matched to a gene: 2. The CDR3 spans 13 residues. Per the germline V gene, CDR1 is SGHVS and CDR2 is FNYEAQ.

V gene TRBV7-2 combines with J gene TRBJ2-5; 9 bases agree with TRBD2. V shed 1 base and J 2 bases; nucleotides not matched to a gene: 5. Germline CDR1 and CDR2: SGHTA and FQGNSA. This CDR3 has 16 amino acids. The CDR3 here is CASSLGPLAGQETQYF. In DNA form, the CDR3 reads TGTGCCAGCAGCTTAGGTCCCCTAGCGGGGCAAGAGACCCAGTACTTC.

In its sample, this clonotype was seen many times. Being one base from a much bigger clone, this may be a read error. CDR3 nucleotide sequence: TGTGCCAGCAGCGTCGACAGAGAACGTGAGCAGTACTTC. Translating it yields CASSVDREREQYF. This chain uses TRBV7-3 with TRBJ2-7, with TRBD1 as a possible D gene (5 bases). V was clipped by 5 bases and J by 7 bases, with 15 bases between them. In germline, CDR1 is SGHTA, CDR2 FQGTGA. CDR3 length: 13 amino acids.

At least ten counts were recorded for this clonotype. This chain connects TRBV5-1 to TRBJ2-1, with 10 bases identical to TRBD2. This CDR3 contains 18 residues. CDR1 and CDR2 (germline): SGHRS, YFSETQ. The V segment lost 0 bases and the J segment 2 bases; nucleotides outside the gene matches: 8. CDR3 nucleotide sequence: TGCGCCAGCAGCTTGGTCGGGGCTAGCGGGGGTACCTACAATGAGCAGTTCTTC. It is translated as CASSLVGASGGTYNEQFF.

The chain carries TRBV27 and TRBJ2-1; 8 positions agree with TRBD1. Germline assignment: CDR1 MNHEY and CDR2 SMNVEV (reference sequence). With 6 bases clipped from V and 3 bases from J, the junction kept 16 bases outside the gene matches. This CDR3 comprises 18 residues. CDR3 coding DNA: TGTGCCAGCAGGACCGGGACAGGAGTCCATCCCCGCTACAATGAGCAGTTCTTC. It specifies CASRTGTGVHPRYNEQFF.

This clonotype was seen only a few times. The V call is TRBV11-2, the J call TRBJ2-1, with D perhaps TRBD1 (7 bases). CDR1 is SGHAT, CDR2 FQNNGV, per germline. V lost 3 bases and J 6 bases, leaving 15 bases between the germline ends. The CDR3 has 15 residues. DNA for the CDR3: TGTGCCAGCAGCTTCCAGGGTCAGGGGGGCAATGAGCAGTTCTTC. Its translation: CASSFQGQGGNEQFF.

This clonotype has just a few counts. The chain has TRBV18 and TRBJ1-5; the D is unclear. This CDR3 spans 13 amino acids. Looked up from germline, CDR1 is KGHSH and CDR2 is LQKENI. V shed 5 bases and J shed 0 bases, with 5 bases lying between them. Written as DNA, the CDR3 is TGTGCCAGCTCAGGAGATAGCAATCAGCCCCAGCATTTT. Protein product: CASSGDSNQPQHF.

The genes are TRBV7-3 and TRBJ2-2; 10 bases match TRBD2. Losses at the gene ends were 5 bases for V and 4 bases for J; bases not matched to a gene: 10. The CDR3 runs 17 residues. The germline V gene has CDR1 SGHTA and CDR2 FQGTGA. This chain's CDR3 is CASSTRAEREGTGELFF. CDR3 DNA: TGTGCCAGCAGCACCCGGGCCGAGCGGGAGGGCACCGGGGAGCTGTTTTTT.

This clonotype was seen repeatedly, ten times or more. The chain uses TRBV6-1 and TRBJ2-2, with D uncertain. From germline, CDR1 is MNHNS and CDR2 SASEGT. The germline V and J ends were trimmed by 1 base and 1 base, with 7 bases remaining between them. The CDR3 has 15 residues. Here the CDR3 reads CASSEVGQNTGELFF. In nucleotides, the CDR3 is TGTGCCAGCAGTGAAGTGGGCCAGAACACCGGGGAGCTGTTTTTT.

Sample share makes this clonotype medium-sized. The chain employs TRBV12-3 or TRBV12-4 and TRBJ2-1, with no clear D. The CDR3 consists of 13 residues. Trimming removed 3 bases from V and 3 bases from J, with 6 bases in between. CDR3: CASSFSNYNEQFF. The CDR3 DNA reads as TGTGCCAGCAGTTTCTCCAACTACAATGAGCAGTTCTTC.

The rearrangement links TRBV12-5 to TRBJ2-7, with TRBD2 matching 13 bases. The J call could be wrong; TRBJ2-1 is a better fit for the DNA end. Germline V gene sequence: CDR1 LGHNT, CDR2 FRNRAP. The CDR3 consists of 15 residues. This chain's CDR3 is CASGAWGLAGNEQFF. In DNA form, the CDR3 reads TGTGCTAGTGGGGCCTGGGGACTAGCGGGGAATGAGCAGTTCTTC.

This clonotype was detected only a few times. This chain uses TRBV5-5 with TRBJ1-4; D gene ambiguous. The germline V gene encodes CDR1 SGHKS and CDR2 YYEKEE (reference sequence). The CDR3 is 13 residues long. V shed 5 bases and J shed 10 bases, with 15 bases lying between them. The CDR3 nucleotides read TGTGCCAGCAGACTCTATACCGAGGGAAAACTGTTTTTT. Amino acids: CASRLYTEGKLFF.

This clonotype has just a few counts. This is likely a read error, given that the CDR3 carries no conserved phenylalanine or tryptophan at its end. No DNA is shown, since the ends of the CDR3 on it are uncertain; the CDR3 is the one TCRdb lists. The gene calls are TRBV6-2 or TRBV6-3 and TRBJ2-7; the D call in the table, TRBD2, was not verified against the DNA. The CDR3 is 18 residues long, counting both termini. Germline assignment: CDR1 MNHEY and CDR2 SVGEGT. The CDR3 loop is CASSYKISGHNSPLHFGN.

As to this clonotype: The conserved final phenylalanine or tryptophan is absent from the CDR3, which likely points to a read error. The limits of the CDR3 on the DNA are not certain, so only TCRdb's listed CDR3 is given. CDR3 sequence reads: CASSSLSGGGSPLHFGN. The chain carries TRBV28 and TRBJ2-5; the table's D call TRBD1 went unverified against the DNA. Looked up from germline, CDR1 is MDHEN and CDR2 is SYDVKM. Ends included, the CDR3 has 17 residues.

This clonotype was counted only a few times. V gene TRBV7-9 combines with J gene TRBJ2-3; the D is unclear. The V and J ends lost 1 base and 2 bases respectively, with 7 bases between them. This CDR3 is built from 14 residues. The germline V gene has CDR1 SEHNR and CDR2 FQNEAQ (reference sequence). The CDR3 region has the DNA TGTGCCAGCAGCTTAGATACAAACACAGATACGCAGTATTTT. This codes for CASSLDTNTDTQYF. Looking up the rest from reference TRBV7-9 and TRBJ2-3 gives the full variable domain: DTGVSQNPRHKITKRGQNVTFRCDPISEHNRLYWYRQTLGQGPEFLTYFQNEAQLEKSRLLSDRFSAERPKGSFSTLEIQRTEQGDSAMYLCASSLDTNTDTQYFGPGTRLTVL.